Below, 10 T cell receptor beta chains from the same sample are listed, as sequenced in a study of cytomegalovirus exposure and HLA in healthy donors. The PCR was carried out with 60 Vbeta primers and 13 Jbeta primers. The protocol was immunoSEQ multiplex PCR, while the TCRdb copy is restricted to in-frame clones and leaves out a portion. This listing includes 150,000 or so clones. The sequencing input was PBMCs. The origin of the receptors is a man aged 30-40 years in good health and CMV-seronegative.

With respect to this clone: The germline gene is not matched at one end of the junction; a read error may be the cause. The CDR3 spells CASTANAEAFF. The CDR3 DNA reads TGTGCCAGCACCGCGAACGCTGAAGCTTTCTTT. This chain uses TRBV7-9 with TRBJ1-1, with D hard to call. Germline CDR1 SEHNR, CDR2 FQNEAQ (reference sequence). There are 11 residues in the CDR3.

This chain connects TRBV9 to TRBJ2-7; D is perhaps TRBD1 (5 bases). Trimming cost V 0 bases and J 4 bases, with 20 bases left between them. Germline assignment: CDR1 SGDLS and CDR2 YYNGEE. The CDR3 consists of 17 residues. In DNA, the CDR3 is TGTGCCAGCAGCGTAGAGAGAAGCTTTCTAGGGGTTTACGAGCAGTACTTC. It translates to CASSVERSFLGVYEQYF.

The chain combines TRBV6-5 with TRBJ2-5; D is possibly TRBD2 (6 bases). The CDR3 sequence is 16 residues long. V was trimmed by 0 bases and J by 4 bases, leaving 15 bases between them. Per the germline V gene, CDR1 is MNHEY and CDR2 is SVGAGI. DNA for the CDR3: TGTGCCAGCAGTTACTCGTTCCTCGGGGGTCCAGAGACCCAGTACTTC. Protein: CASSYSFLGGPETQYF.

The CDR3 region has the DNA TGTGCCAGCAGCTACGAAGGGGGGGCAGGCGGGACTGAAGCTTTCTTT. The encoded protein is CASSYEGGAGGTEAFF. This chain uses TRBV11-3 with TRBJ1-1, with a possible D match to TRBD1 (6 bases). V lost 4 bases to trimming and J lost 5 bases, with 20 bases between them. The CDR3 totals 16 residues. The germline V gene encodes CDR1 SGHNT and CDR2 YENEEA.

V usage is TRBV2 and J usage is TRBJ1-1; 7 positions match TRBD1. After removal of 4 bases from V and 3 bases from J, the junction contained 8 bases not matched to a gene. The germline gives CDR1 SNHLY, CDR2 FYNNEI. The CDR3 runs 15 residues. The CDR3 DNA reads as TGTGCCAGCAGTGGACAGGGTAGAGGGGACACTGAAGCTTTCTTT. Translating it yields CASSGQGRGDTEAFF.

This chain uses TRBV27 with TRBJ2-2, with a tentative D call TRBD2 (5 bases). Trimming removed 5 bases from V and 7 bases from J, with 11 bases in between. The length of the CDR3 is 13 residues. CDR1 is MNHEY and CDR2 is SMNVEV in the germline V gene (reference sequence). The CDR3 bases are TGTGCCAGCAGTCTCGGGGTGATCGGGGAGCTGTTTTTT. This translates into CASSLGVIGELFF.

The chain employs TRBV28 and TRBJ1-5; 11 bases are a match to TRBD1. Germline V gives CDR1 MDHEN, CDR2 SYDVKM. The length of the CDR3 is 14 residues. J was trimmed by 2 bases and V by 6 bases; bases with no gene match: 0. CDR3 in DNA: TGTGCCAGCAGGGGACAGGGGGGCAATCAGCCCCAGCATTTT. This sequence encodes CASRGQGGNQPQHF.

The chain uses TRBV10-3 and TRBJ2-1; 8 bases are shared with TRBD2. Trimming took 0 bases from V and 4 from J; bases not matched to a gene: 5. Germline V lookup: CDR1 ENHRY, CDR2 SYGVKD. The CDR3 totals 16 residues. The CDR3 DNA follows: TGTGCCATCAGTGAGTCCCAACTAGCGGTTTACAATGAGCAGTTCTTC. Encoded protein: CAISESQLAVYNEQFF.

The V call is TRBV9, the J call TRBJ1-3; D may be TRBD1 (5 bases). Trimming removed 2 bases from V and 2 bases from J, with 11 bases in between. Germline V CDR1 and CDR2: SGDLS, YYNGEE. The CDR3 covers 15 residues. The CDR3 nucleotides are TGTGCCAGCAGCGTCGGTGGGGCGACTGGAAACACCATATATTTT. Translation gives CASSVGGATGNTIYF. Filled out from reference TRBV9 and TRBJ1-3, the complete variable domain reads DSGVTQTPKHLITATGQRVTLRCSPRSGDLSVYWYQQSLDQGLQFLIQYYNGEERAKGNILERFSAQQFPDLHSELNLSSLELGDSALYFCASSVGGATGNTIYFGEGSWLTVV.

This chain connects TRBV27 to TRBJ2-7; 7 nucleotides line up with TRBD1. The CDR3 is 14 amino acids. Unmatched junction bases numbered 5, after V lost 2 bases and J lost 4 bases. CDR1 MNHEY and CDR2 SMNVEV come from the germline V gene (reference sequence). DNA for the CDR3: TGTGCCAGCAGTTTAAGGGGGACAGTATACGAGCAGTACTTC. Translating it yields CASSLRGTVYEQYF.